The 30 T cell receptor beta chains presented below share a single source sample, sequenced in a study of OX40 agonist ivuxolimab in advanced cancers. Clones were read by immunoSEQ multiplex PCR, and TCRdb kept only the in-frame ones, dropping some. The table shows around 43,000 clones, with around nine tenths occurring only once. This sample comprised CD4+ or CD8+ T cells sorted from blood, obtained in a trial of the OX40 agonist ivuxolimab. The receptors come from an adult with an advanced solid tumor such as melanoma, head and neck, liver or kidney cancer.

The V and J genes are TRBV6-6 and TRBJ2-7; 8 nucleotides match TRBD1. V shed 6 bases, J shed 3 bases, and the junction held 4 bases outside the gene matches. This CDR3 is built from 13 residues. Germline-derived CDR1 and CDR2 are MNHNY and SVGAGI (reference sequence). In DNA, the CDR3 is TGTGCCAGCAGCCTCGGACAGGGCTACGAGCAGTACTTC. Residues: CASSLGQGYEQYF.

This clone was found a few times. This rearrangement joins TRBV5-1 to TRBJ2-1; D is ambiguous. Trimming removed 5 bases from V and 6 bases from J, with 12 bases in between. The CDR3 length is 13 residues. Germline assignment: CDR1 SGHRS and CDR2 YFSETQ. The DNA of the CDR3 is TGCGCCAGCAGAGGGCCGGACGGCAATGAGCAGTTCTTC. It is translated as CASRGPDGNEQFF.

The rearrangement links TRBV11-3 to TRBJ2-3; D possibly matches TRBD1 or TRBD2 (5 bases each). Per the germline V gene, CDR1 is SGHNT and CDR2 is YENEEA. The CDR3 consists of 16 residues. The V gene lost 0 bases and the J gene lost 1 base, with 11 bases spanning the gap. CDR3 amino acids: CASSLDPRGGTDTQYF. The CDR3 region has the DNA TGTGCCAGCAGCTTAGATCCGAGGGGCGGCACAGATACGCAGTATTTT.

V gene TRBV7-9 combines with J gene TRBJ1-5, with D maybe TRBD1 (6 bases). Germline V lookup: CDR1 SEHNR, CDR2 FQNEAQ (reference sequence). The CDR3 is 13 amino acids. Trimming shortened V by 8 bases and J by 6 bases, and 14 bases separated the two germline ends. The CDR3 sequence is CASREGGGQPQHF. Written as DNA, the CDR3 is TGTGCCAGCCGCGAGGGGGGCGGTCAGCCCCAGCATTTT.

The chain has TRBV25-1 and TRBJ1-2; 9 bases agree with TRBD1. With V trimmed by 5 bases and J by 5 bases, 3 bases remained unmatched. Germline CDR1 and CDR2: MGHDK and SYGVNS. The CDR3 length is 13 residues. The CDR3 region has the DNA TGTGCCAGCAGTACAGGGGGCGGGTATGGCTACACCTTC. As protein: CASSTGGGYGYTF.

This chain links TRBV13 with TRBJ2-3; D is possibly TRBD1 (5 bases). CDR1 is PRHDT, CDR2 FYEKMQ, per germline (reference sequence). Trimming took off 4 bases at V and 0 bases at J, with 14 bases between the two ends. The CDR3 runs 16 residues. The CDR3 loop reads CASSSPVTESTDTQYF. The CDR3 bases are TGTGCCAGCAGCTCCCCTGTGACAGAGAGCACAGATACGCAGTATTTT.

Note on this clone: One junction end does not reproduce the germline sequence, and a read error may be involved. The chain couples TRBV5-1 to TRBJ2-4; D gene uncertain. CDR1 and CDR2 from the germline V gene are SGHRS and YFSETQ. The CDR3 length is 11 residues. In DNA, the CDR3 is TGTGCCAGCAGCCAAGCAGAAGATCAGTACTTC. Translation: CASSQAEDQYF.

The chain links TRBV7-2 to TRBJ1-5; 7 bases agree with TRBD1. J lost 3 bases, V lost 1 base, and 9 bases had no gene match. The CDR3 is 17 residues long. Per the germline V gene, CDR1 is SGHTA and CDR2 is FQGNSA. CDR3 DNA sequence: TGTGCCAGCAGCTTAGTCCCGAACAGGGGAACCAATCAGCCCCAGCATTTT. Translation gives CASSLVPNRGTNQPQHF. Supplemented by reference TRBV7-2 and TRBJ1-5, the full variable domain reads GAGVSQSPSNKVTEKGKDVELRCDPISGHTALYWYRQSLGQGLEFLIYFQGNSAPDKSGLPSDRFSAERTGGSVSTLTIQRTQQEDSAVYLCASSLVPNRGTNQPQHFGDGTRLSIL.

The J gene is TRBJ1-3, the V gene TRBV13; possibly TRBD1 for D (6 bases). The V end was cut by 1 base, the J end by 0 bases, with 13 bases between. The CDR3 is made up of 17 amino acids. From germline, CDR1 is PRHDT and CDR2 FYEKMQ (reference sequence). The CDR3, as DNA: TGTGCCAGCAGCTTAGATCAGGGGCCAAACTCTGGAAACACCATATATTTT. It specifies CASSLDQGPNSGNTIYF.

This chain's CDR3 is CASSQDLGGSEQFF. The CDR3 region has the DNA TGTGCCAGCAGCCAAGATCTGGGCGGTAGTGAGCAGTTCTTC. The V and J genes are TRBV4-2 and TRBJ2-1; D unresolved. The CDR3 totals 14 residues. CDR1 is LGHNA, CDR2 YNFKEQ, per germline. V was pared by 0 bases and J by 9 bases, with 12 bases between.

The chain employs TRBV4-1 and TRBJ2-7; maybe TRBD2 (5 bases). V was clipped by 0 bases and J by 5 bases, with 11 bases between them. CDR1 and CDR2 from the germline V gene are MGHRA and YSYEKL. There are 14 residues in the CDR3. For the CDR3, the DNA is TGCGCCAGCAGCCAAGATCCGAGGGCACACGAGCAGTACTTC. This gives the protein CASSQDPRAHEQYF.

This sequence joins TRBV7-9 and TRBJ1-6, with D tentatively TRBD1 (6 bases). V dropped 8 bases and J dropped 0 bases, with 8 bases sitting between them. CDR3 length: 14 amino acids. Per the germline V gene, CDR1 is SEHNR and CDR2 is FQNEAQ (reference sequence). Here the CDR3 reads CASGGGSYNSPLHF. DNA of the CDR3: TGTGCCAGCGGGGGCGGCTCCTATAATTCACCCCTCCACTTT.

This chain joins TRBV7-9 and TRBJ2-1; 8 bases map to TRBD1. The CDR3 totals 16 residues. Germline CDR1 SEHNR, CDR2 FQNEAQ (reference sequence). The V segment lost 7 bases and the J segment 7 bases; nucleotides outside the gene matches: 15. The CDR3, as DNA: TGTGCCAGCACCCTCACGGCGACAGGGGTGGGTAATGAGCAGTTCTTC. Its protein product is CASTLTATGVGNEQFF.

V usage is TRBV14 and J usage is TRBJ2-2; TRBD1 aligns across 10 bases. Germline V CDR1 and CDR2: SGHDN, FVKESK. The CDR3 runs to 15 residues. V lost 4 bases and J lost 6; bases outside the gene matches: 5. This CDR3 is CASSRQGALAGELFF. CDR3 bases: TGTGCCAGCAGCCGACAGGGGGCTCTCGCCGGGGAGCTGTTTTTT.

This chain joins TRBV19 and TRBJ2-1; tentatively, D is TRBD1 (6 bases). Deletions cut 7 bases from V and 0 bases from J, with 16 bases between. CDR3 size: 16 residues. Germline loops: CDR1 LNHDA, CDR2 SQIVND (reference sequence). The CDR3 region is CASTLWPGDSYNEQFF. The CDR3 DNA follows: TGTGCCAGTACCCTATGGCCAGGGGACTCCTACAATGAGCAGTTCTTC.

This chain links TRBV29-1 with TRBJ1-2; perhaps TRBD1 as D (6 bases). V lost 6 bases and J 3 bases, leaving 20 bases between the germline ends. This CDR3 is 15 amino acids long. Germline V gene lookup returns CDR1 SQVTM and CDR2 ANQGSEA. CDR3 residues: CSVVKGAGVDYGYTF. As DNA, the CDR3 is TGCAGCGTCGTCAAAGGCGCAGGGGTGGACTATGGCTACACCTTC. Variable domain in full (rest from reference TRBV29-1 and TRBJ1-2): SAVISQKPSRDICQRGTSLTIQCQVDSQVTMMFWYRQQPGQSLTLIATANQGSEATYESGFVIDKFPISRPNLTFSTLTVSNMSPEDSSIYLCSVVKGAGVDYGYTFGSGTRLTVV.

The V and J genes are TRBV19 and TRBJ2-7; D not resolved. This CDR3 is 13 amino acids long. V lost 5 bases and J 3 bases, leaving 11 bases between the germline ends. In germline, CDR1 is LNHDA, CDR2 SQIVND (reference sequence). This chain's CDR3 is CASSQEWSYEQYF. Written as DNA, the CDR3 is TGTGCCAGTAGTCAGGAGTGGAGCTACGAGCAGTACTTC.

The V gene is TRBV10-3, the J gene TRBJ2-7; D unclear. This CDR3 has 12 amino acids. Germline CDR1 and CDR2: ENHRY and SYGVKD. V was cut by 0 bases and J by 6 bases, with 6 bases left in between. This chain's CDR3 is CAISESGVEQYF. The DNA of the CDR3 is TGTGCCATCAGTGAGTCTGGGGTCGAGCAGTACTTC.

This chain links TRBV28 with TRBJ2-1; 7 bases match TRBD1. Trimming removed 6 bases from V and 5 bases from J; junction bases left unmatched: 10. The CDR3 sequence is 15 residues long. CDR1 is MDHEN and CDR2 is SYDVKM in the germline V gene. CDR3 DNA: TGTGCCAGCAGAACAGGGGTCCTCGGTCACAATGAGCAGTTCTTC. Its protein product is CASRTGVLGHNEQFF.

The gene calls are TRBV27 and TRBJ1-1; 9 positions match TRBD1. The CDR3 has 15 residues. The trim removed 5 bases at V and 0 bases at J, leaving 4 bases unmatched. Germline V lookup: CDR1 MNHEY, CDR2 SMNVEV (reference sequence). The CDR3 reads CASSRTGDLNTEAFF. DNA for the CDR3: TGTGCCAGCAGTAGGACAGGGGACCTGAACACTGAAGCTTTCTTT.

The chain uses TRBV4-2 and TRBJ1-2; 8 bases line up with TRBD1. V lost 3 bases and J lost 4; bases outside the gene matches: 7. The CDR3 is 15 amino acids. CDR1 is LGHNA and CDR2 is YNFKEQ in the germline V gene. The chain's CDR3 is CASSQGRGLVYGYTF. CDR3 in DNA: TGTGCCAGCAGCCAGGGCAGGGGGCTCGTCTATGGCTACACCTTC.

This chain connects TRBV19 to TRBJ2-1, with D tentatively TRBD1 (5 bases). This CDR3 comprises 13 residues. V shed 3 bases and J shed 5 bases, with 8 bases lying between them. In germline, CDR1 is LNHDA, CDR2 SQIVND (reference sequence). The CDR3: CASSITTDNEQFF. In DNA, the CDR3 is TGTGCCAGTAGTATTACGACAGACAATGAGCAGTTCTTC.

CDR3 in DNA: TGTGCCAGCAGCAGTAGTGGGGGGTCCTACGAGCAGTACTTC. Translation: CASSSSGGSYEQYF. The chain uses TRBV5-6 and TRBJ2-7, with a tentative D call TRBD2 (6 bases). This CDR3 has 14 amino acids. V shed 4 bases and J shed 1 base, with 12 bases lying between them. Looked up from germline, CDR1 is SGHDT and CDR2 is YYEEEE. Filled out from reference TRBV5-6 and TRBJ2-7, the complete variable domain reads DAGVTQSPTHLIKTRGQQVTLRCSPKSGHDTVSWYQQALGQGPQFIFQYYEEEERQRGNFPDRFSGHQFPNYSSELNVNALLLGDSALYLCASSSSGGSYEQYFGPGTRLTVT.

The DNA of the CDR3 is TGTGCCAGCAGTTGGGGACCGGGACTAGCGTTGGAGACCCAGTACTTC. This codes for CASSWGPGLALETQYF. The chain uses TRBV6-5 and TRBJ2-5, with 10 bases lining up with TRBD2. Germline CDR1 and CDR2: MNHEY and SVGAGI. The CDR3 extends over 16 amino acids. Trimming removed 4 bases from V and 5 bases from J; junction bases left unmatched: 10.

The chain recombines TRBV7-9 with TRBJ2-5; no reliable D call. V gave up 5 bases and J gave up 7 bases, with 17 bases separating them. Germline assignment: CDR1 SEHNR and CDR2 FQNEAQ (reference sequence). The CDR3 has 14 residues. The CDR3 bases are TGTGCCAGCAGCCCTGACCCGTCATGGGGGACCCAGTACTTC. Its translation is CASSPDPSWGTQYF.

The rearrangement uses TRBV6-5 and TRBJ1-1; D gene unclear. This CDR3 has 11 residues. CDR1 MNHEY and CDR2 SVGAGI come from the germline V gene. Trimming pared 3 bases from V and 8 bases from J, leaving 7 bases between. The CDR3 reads CASSYNLEAFF. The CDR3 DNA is TGTGCCAGCAGTTATAACCTAGAAGCTTTCTTT.

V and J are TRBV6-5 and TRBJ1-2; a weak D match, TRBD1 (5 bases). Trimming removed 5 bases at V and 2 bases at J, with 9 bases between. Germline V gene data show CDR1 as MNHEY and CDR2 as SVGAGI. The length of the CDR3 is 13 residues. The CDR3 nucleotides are TGTGCCAGCAGTCACCAGGGAAACTATGGCTACACCTTC. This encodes CASSHQGNYGYTF.

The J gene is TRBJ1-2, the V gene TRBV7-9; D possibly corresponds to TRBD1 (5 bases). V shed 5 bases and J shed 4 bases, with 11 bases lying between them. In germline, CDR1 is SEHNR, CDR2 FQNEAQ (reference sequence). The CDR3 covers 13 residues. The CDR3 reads CASSPTALYGYTF. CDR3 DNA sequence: TGTGCCAGCAGCCCGACAGCGCTCTATGGCTACACCTTC.

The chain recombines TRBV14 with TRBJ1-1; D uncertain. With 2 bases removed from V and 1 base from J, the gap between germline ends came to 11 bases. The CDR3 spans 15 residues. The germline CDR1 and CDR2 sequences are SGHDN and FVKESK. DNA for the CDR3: TGTGCCAGCAGCCAATATCAGGAGCCGAACACTGAAGCTTTCTTT. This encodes CASSQYQEPNTEAFF.

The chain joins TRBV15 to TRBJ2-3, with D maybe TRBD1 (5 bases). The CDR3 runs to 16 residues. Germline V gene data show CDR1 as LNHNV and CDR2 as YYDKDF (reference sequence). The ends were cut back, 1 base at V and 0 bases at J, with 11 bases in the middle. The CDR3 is CATSRGQSQSTDTQYF. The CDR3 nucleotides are TGTGCCACCAGCAGAGGACAGTCCCAAAGCACAGATACGCAGTATTTT.